This T cell receptor beta chain emerged from a study of OX40 agonist ivuxolimab in advanced cancers. As for the study in general: Melanoma, hepatocellular carcinoma, head and neck or renal cell cancer occurred in dose-escalation patients. Regarding the study as a whole: Blood T cells, both CD4+ and CD8+, expanded clonally by week 6 at 0.1 to 3.0 mg/kg. Researchers did not establish what antigens the expanded peripheral T cells target.

The CDR3 is made up of 15 amino acids. Germline CDR1 is MGHDK and CDR2 is SYGVNS. Trimming removed 2 bases from V and 3 bases from J, with 10 bases in between. Method: immunoSEQ multiplex PCR; TCRdb's copy keeps in-frame clones and lacks some. The table has 60,000 to 85,000 clones, roughly 85% seen once. As regards this clone: Antigen: not known.

The sample here was CD4+ or CD8+ T cells sorted from blood, taken in a trial of the OX40 agonist ivuxolimab. The TCR comes from an adult with an advanced solid tumor such as melanoma, head and neck, liver or kidney cancer. The gene calls are TRBV25-1 and TRBJ2-2; TRBD2 might be the D (5 bases). In DNA, the CDR3 is TGTGCCAGCAGTGAACTTAAAGCGGACACCGGGGAGCTGTTTTTT. Its protein is CASSELKADTGELFF.